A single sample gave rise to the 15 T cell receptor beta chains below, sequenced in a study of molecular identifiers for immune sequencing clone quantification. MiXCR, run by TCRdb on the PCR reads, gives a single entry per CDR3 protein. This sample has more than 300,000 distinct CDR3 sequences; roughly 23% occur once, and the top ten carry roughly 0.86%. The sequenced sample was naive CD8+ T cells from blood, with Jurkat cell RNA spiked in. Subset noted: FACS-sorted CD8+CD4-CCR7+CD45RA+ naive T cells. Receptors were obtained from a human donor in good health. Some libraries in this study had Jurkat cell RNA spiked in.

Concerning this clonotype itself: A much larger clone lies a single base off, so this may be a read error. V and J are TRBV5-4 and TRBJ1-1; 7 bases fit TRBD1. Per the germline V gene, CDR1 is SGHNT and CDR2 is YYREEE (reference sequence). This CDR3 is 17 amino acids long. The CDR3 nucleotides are TGTGCCAGCAGCTCAGGGGGATTGTATCCCGAGGGCACTGAAGCTTCCTTT. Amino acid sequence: CASSSGGLYPEGTEASF.

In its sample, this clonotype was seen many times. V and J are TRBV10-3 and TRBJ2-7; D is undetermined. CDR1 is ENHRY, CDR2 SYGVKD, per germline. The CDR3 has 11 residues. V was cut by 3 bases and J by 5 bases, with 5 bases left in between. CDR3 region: CAISDSDEQYF. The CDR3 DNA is TGTGCCATCAGTGACAGTGACGAGCAGTACTTC.

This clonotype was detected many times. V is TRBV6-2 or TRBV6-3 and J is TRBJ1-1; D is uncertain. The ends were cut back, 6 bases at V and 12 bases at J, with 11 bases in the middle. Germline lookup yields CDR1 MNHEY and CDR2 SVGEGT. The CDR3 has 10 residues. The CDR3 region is CASSHGLTFF. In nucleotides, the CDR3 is TGTGCCAGCAGCCACGGACTTACTTTCTTT.

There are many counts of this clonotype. The CDR3 here is CASSVERGGEKLFF. The CDR3 bases are TGTGCCAGCAGCGTGGAGAGGGGTGGAGAAAAACTGTTTTTT. This rearrangement joins TRBV5-5 to TRBJ1-4; a weak D match, TRBD1 (5 bases). This CDR3 spans 14 amino acids. V was pared by 4 bases and J by 8 bases, with 15 bases between. In germline, CDR1 is SGHKS, CDR2 YYEKEE (reference sequence). Full variable domain (rest looked up from reference TRBV5-5 and TRBJ1-4): DAGVTQSPTHLIKTRGQQVTLRCSPISGHKSVSWYQQVLGQGPQFIFQYYEKEERGRGNFPDRFSARQFPNYSSELNVNALLLGDSALYLCASSVERGGEKLFFGSGTQLSVL.

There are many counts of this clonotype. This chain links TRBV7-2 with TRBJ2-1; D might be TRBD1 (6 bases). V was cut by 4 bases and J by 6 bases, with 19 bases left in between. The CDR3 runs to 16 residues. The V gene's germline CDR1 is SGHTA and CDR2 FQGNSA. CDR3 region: CASSYLTGYTTNEQFF. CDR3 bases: TGTGCCAGCAGCTACCTGACAGGATACACCACCAATGAGCAGTTCTTC.

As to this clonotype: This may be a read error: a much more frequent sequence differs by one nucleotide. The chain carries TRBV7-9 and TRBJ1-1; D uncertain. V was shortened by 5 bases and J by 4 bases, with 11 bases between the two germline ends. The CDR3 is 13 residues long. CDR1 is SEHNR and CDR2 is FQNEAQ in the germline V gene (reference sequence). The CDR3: CASSERVVTEAFF. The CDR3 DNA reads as TGTGCCAGCAGCGAACGGGTGGTCACTGAAGCTTTCTTT.

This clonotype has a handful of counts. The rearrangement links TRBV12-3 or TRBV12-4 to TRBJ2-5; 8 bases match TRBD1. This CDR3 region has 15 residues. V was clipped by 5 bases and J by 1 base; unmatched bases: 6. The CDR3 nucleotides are TGTGCCAGCAGTGGCGACAGGGGACTCCAAGAGACCCAGTACTTC. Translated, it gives CASSGDRGLQETQYF.

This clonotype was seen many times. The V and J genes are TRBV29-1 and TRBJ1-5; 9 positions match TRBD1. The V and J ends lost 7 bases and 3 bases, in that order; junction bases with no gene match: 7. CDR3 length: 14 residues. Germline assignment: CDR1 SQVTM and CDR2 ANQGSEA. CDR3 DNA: TGCAGCGCCGTGACAGGGGGGATCAATCAGCCCCAGCATTTT. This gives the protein CSAVTGGINQPQHF.

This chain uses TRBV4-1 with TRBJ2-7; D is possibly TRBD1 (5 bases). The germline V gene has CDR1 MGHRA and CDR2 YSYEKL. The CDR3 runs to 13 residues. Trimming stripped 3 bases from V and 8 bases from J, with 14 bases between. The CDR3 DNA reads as TGCGCCAGCAGCCAGTATACAGGTTACCAGCAGTACTTC. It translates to CASSQYTGYQQYF.

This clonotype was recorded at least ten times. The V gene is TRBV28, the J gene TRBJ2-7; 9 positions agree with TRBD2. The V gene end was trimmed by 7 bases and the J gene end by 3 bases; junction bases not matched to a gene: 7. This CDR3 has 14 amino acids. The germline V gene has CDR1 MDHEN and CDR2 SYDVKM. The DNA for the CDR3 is TGTGCCAGCACTCAGCGGGAGGCCATCTACGAGCAGTACTTC. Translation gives CASTQREAIYEQYF.

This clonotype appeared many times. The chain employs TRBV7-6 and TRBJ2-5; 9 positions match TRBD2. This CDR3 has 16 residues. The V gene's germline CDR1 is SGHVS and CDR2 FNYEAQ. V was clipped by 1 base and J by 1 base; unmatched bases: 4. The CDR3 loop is CASSLVLAGPQETQYF. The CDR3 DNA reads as TGTGCCAGCAGCTTAGTACTAGCGGGCCCCCAAGAGACCCAGTACTTC.

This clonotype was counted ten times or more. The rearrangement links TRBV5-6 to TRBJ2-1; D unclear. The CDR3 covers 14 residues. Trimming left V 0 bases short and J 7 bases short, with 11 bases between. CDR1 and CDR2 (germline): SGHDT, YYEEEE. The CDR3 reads CASSLGPARNEQFF. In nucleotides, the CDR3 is TGTGCCAGCAGCTTGGGTCCGGCACGTAATGAGCAGTTCTTC.

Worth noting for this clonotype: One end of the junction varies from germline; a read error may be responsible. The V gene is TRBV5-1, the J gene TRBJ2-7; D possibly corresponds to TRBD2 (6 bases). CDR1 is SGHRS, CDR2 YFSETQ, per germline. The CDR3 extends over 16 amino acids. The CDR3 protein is CTSSLDGRDSAYEQYF. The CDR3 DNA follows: TGCACCAGCAGCTTGGATGGCAGGGACTCAGCCTACGAGCAGTACTTC. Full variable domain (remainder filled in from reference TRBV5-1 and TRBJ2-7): KAGVTQTPRYLIKTRGQQVTLSCSPISGHRSVSWYQQTPGQGLQFLFEYFSETQRNKGNFPGRFSGRQFSNSRSEMNVSTLELGDSALYLCTSSLDGRDSAYEQYFGPGTRLTVT.

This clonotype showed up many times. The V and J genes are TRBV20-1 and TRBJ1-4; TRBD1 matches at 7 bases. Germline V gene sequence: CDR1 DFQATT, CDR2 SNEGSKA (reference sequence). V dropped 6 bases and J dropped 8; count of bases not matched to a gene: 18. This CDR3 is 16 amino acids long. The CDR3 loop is CSAKPFDRVVGEKLFF. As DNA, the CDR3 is TGCAGTGCCAAACCCTTCGACAGGGTTGTTGGGGAAAAACTGTTTTTT.

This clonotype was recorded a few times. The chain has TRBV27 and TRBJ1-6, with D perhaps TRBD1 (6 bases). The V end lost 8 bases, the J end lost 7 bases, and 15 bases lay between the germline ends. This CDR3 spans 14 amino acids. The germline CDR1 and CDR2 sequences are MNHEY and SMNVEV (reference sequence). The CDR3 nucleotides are TGTGCCAGCTTCGGAGGGGGGGGAAATTCACCCCTCCACTTT. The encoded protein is CASFGGGGNSPLHF.